Listed here are 25 T cell receptor beta chains from one sample, sequenced in a study of T cell responses to AZD1222 COVID-19 vaccine. Libraries were prepared by immunoSEQ multiplex PCR; TCRdb keeps only in-frame clonotypes and omits some of them. The sample carries about 200,000 clones, approximately 94% recorded once. Specimen: peripheral blood, collected on day 0 of MenACWY control vaccination. The receptor set was obtained from an adult in good health.

The chain recombines TRBV7-9 with TRBJ1-4; D not resolved. Germline CDR1 reads SEHNR; CDR2 reads FQNEAQ (reference sequence). This CDR3 has 14 amino acids. V was pared by 1 base and J by 7 bases, with 10 bases between. The CDR3: CASSLGHEIEKLFF. The CDR3 DNA reads as TGTGCCAGCAGCTTAGGCCACGAGATTGAAAAACTGTTTTTT.

The rearrangement links TRBV7-8 to TRBJ1-1; D gene uncertain. With 1 base removed from V and 5 bases from J, the gap between germline ends came to 17 bases. Per germline, CDR1 SGHVS and CDR2 FQNEAQ. The CDR3 has 16 residues. The CDR3 sequence: CASSLGDRGFRTEAFF. CDR3 DNA sequence: TGTGCCAGCAGCTTAGGTGATCGGGGTTTTCGAACTGAAGCTTTCTTT.

The V and J genes are TRBV6-5 and TRBJ2-3; TRBD2 agrees at 8 bases. Germline assignment: CDR1 MNHEY and CDR2 SVGAGI. This CDR3 is built from 13 residues. V lost 6 bases to trimming and J lost 3 bases; unmatched junction nucleotides: 2. In DNA, the CDR3 is TGTGCCAGCAGGGCGGGGGGTACAGATACGCAGTATTTT. Translation: CASRAGGTDTQYF.

The chain is built from TRBV28 and TRBJ2-5, with TRBD1 identical over 7 bases. CDR1 is MDHEN and CDR2 is SYDVKM in the germline V gene. The V gene end was trimmed by 2 bases and the J gene end by 5 bases; junction bases not matched to a gene: 17. There are 18 residues in the CDR3. The CDR3 DNA is TGTGCCAGCAGTTTAAAGCCGGCGGGCAGGGGGTCGGGGGAGACCCAGTACTTC. Translated, it gives CASSLKPAGRGSGETQYF.

This sequence joins TRBV2 and TRBJ2-1; 8 bases are shared with TRBD2. Germline CDR1 reads SNHLY; CDR2 reads FYNNEI. V lost 8 bases to trimming and J lost 8 bases; unmatched junction nucleotides: 14. The CDR3 is 15 amino acids. CDR3 nucleotides: TGTGCCAGCCTTCGGGGACTAGGTGTGGTTGATGAGCAGTTCTTC. This codes for CASLRGLGVVDEQFF. The full variable domain, its missing parts supplied by reference TRBV2 and TRBJ2-1, is EPEVTQTPSHQVTQMGQEVILRCVPISNHLYFYWYRQILGQKVEFLVSFYNNEISEKSEIFDDQFSVERPDGSNFTLKIRSTKLEDSAMYFCASLRGLGVVDEQFFGPGTRLTVL.

This clone was observed once. The rearrangement joins TRBV27 to TRBJ2-7; TRBD1 might be the D (6 bases). Germline V CDR1 and CDR2: MNHEY, SMNVEV (reference sequence). V gave up 3 bases and J gave up 2 bases, with 11 bases separating them. The CDR3 has 14 residues. The CDR3: CASSLTGETYEQYF. The CDR3 DNA follows: TGTGCCAGCAGTTTGACAGGTGAGACCTACGAGCAGTACTTC.

This clone has a handful of counts. This chain connects TRBV19 to TRBJ1-2; D unresolved. Germline V gives CDR1 LNHDA, CDR2 SQIVND (reference sequence). The CDR3 spans 14 residues. Trimming stripped 3 bases from V and 2 bases from J, with 10 bases between. The CDR3 sequence is CASSIPEINYGYTF. The DNA for the CDR3 is TGTGCCAGTAGTATTCCGGAAATCAACTATGGCTACACCTTC.

Turning to this clone: The sample has other DNA sequences that encode this CDR3 too. This rearrangement joins TRBV12-3 or TRBV12-4 to TRBJ2-7; D gene unclear. V lost 3 bases and J lost 0, with 0 bases in between. This CDR3 comprises 11 residues. In DNA, the CDR3 is TGTGCCAGCAGTTTCTCCTACGAGCAGTACTTC. Translation: CASSFSYEQYF.

The chain joins TRBV6-2 or TRBV6-3 to TRBJ1-1; D is undetermined. Germline-derived CDR1 and CDR2 are MNHEY and SVGEGT. V was cut by 4 bases and J by 0 bases, with 9 bases left in between. The CDR3 consists of 14 residues. The CDR3 loop reads CASSSGFMNTEAFF. The CDR3 coding sequence is TGTGCCAGCAGTTCTGGTTTCATGAACACTGAAGCTTTCTTT.

The V and J genes are TRBV5-4 and TRBJ1-6; D ambiguous. CDR1 is SGHNT, CDR2 YYREEE, per germline (reference sequence). This CDR3 has 16 amino acids. V was shortened by 4 bases and J by 4 bases, with 15 bases between the two germline ends. The CDR3 region is CASSPREAGYNSPLHF. CDR3 DNA: TGTGCCAGCAGCCCGCGGGAGGCGGGGTATAATTCACCCCTCCACTTT.

The genes are TRBV12-5 and TRBJ1-1, with 12 bases fitting TRBD1. Germline CDR1 is LGHNT and CDR2 is FRNRAP. The CDR3 runs to 16 residues. With V trimmed by 6 bases and J by 1 base, 6 bases remained unmatched. The CDR3, as DNA: TGTGCTAGTGGCCGGGGACAGGGGGCGGGGAACACTGAAGCTTTCTTT. Its protein is CASGRGQGAGNTEAFF.

This clone was observed a handful of times. This sequence joins TRBV28 and TRBJ1-4, with a weak D call TRBD1 (5 bases). The length of the CDR3 is 14 residues. V lost 4 bases and J 5 bases, leaving 11 bases between the germline ends. Germline CDR1 is MDHEN and CDR2 is SYDVKM. CDR3 DNA: TGTGCCAGCAGTTATGACAGCGTCAATGAAAAACTGTTTTTT. Its translation is CASSYDSVNEKLFF. The full variable domain, completed using reference TRBV28 and TRBJ1-4, is DVKVTQSSRYLVKRTGEKVFLECVQDMDHENMFWYRQDPGLGLRLIYFSYDVKMKEKGDIPEGYSVSREKKERFSLILESASTNQTSMYLCASSYDSVNEKLFFGSGTQLSVL.

The chain recombines TRBV30 with TRBJ1-2; no definite D call. V lost 0 bases and J 5 bases, leaving 10 bases between the germline ends. The CDR3 contains 13 residues. The germline V gene has CDR1 GTSNPN and CDR2 SVGIG (reference sequence). This chain's CDR3 is CAWSVSIGYGYTF. DNA of the CDR3: TGTGCCTGGAGTGTCTCCATAGGTTATGGCTACACCTTC.

J is TRBJ2-3 and V is TRBV30, with a weak D call TRBD1 (6 bases). The CDR3 contains 16 residues. Germline CDR1 and CDR2: GTSNPN and SVGIG (reference sequence). Trimming left V 1 base short and J 0 bases short, with 14 bases between. CDR3 in amino acids: CAWSARTGRSTDTQYF. CDR3 nucleotides: TGTGCCTGGAGTGCTCGTACAGGGAGAAGCACAGATACGCAGTATTTT.

This chain uses TRBV5-6 with TRBJ2-1; 11 bases map to TRBD2. V trimming: 0 bases; J trimming: 1 base; junction bases outside the gene matches: 6. The CDR3 sequence is 18 residues long. CDR1 and CDR2 from the germline V gene are SGHDT and YYEEEE. As DNA, the CDR3 is TGTGCCAGCAGCTTGGGGCTAGCGGGGGGTGTATCCTACAATGAGCAGTTCTTC. As protein: CASSLGLAGGVSYNEQFF.

The gene calls are TRBV19 and TRBJ1-2; no clear D. Germline CDR1 is LNHDA and CDR2 is SQIVND (reference sequence). V dropped 4 bases and J dropped 8 bases, with 11 bases sitting between them. This CDR3 has 12 residues. This CDR3 is CASSTDLGGYTF. CDR3 DNA: TGTGCCAGTAGTACGGACTTGGGCGGCTACACCTTC.

The genes are TRBV7-2 and TRBJ1-5, with D unclear. Germline lookup yields CDR1 SGHTA and CDR2 FQGNSA. V was pared by 3 bases and J by 11 bases, with 11 bases between. This CDR3 region has 12 residues. The CDR3 spells CASSLDYRAQHF. CDR3 nucleotides: TGTGCCAGCAGCTTGGATTACCGGGCCCAGCATTTT.

The chain couples TRBV5-1 to TRBJ1-3; TRBD1 aligns across 8 bases. V was clipped by 0 bases and J by 2 bases; unmatched bases: 7. The CDR3 length is 17 residues. Germline-derived CDR1 and CDR2 are SGHRS and YFSETQ. CDR3 loop: CASSLVGQGVPGNTIYF. The CDR3 bases are TGCGCCAGCAGCTTGGTAGGACAGGGAGTGCCTGGAAACACCATATATTTT.

The gene calls are TRBV4-1 and TRBJ1-5, with unresolved D. Trimming took 0 bases from V and 7 from J, leaving 10 bases between them. The CDR3 covers 14 residues. Looked up from germline, CDR1 is MGHRA and CDR2 is YSYEKL. CDR3: CASSQDTGLQPQHF. DNA of the CDR3: TGCGCCAGCAGCCAAGACACGGGGTTACAGCCCCAGCATTTT.

The rearrangement links TRBV15 to TRBJ1-4; D not certain. The germline V gene encodes CDR1 LNHNV and CDR2 YYDKDF (reference sequence). The V gene lost 0 bases and the J gene lost 6 bases, with 8 bases spanning the gap. CDR3 length: 14 residues. CDR3 sequence (DNA): TGTGCCACCAGCAGAGATCGAGGCTATGAAAAACTGTTTTTT. It encodes CATSRDRGYEKLFF.

J is TRBJ2-1 and V is TRBV5-1; D remains unclear. This CDR3 is built from 13 residues. V was clipped by 2 bases and J by 2 bases, with 5 bases between them. CDR1 and CDR2 from the germline V gene are SGHRS and YFSETQ. The CDR3 DNA sequence: TGCGCCAGCAGCTTAGGAACCTACAATGAGCAGTTCTTC. It codes for CASSLGTYNEQFF.

The chain joins TRBV7-9 to TRBJ2-1; D may be TRBD2 (5 bases). This CDR3 spans 19 amino acids. Germline CDR1 reads SEHNR; CDR2 reads FQNEAQ (reference sequence). V was shortened by 2 bases and J by 0 bases, with 20 bases between the two germline ends. The CDR3 region is CASSLIRRGPRSSYNEQFF. CDR3 DNA sequence: TGTGCCAGCAGCTTAATTCGTAGAGGGCCCCGAAGCTCCTACAATGAGCAGTTCTTC.

The rearrangement links TRBV30 to TRBJ1-4, with D unresolved. Germline V gives CDR1 GTSNPN, CDR2 SVGIG (reference sequence). The CDR3 consists of 14 residues. The ends were cut back, 3 bases at V and 4 bases at J, with 12 bases in the middle. CDR3 region: CAWSVGRFNEKLFF. The DNA of the CDR3 is TGTGCCTGGAGCGTGGGCAGGTTTAATGAAAAACTGTTTTTT.

As regards this clone: The junction shows a germline mismatch at one end, possibly a read error. The genes are TRBV18 and TRBJ2-5; D is perhaps TRBD1 (6 bases). Per germline, CDR1 KGHSH and CDR2 LQKENI. The CDR3 is 14 residues long. The CDR3 nucleotides read TGTGCCAGCTCACCAGACAGGAGCCAAGAGGCCCAGTACTTC. The encoded protein is CASSPDRSQEAQYF.

This chain connects TRBV18 to TRBJ2-6; 7 bases align to TRBD1. The CDR3 runs to 17 residues. CDR1 KGHSH and CDR2 LQKENI come from the germline V gene. V gave up 10 bases and J gave up 1 base; unmatched junction bases: 13. In DNA, the CDR3 is TGTGCCATCCCCCGGGACAGACGAATATCTGGGGCCAACGTCCTGACTTTC. Amino acids: CAIPRDRRISGANVLTF.